This TCR beta chain was obtained from a study of T cells in Graves' hyperthyroidism and ophthalmopathy. Background on the study: Peripheral blood was acquired at first diagnosis, ahead of any therapy whatsoever.

Thyroid ultrasound, orbital computed tomography, clinical symptoms, and serum thyroxine and TRAb underpinned diagnoses. More than 9.5 ml fresh peripheral blood yielded the PBMCs. This clonotype was seen ten or more times. Amplified TCR beta CDR3 regions derived from RNA transcripts. Carried out on the TCR CDR3, a first-round RT-PCR used the HTBI primer set. MiXCR, run by TCRdb on the multiplex PCR reads, gives a single entry per CDR3 protein. The profile shows 40,000 to 65,000 distinct CDR3 sequences, roughly 50% of them singletons. The CDR3 totals 15 residues. The V gene lost 4 bases and the J gene lost 1 base, with 15 bases spanning the gap. CDR1 is SGHDT, CDR2 YYEEEE, per germline.

This chain uses TRBV5-6 with TRBJ2-7, with D perhaps matching TRBD1 (6 bases). The receptor's source is a woman between 50 and 59 years old with Graves' ophthalmopathy. The sample comprised blood. The CDR3 loop reads CASSAQGIGSYEQYF. CDR3 DNA sequence: TGTGCCAGCAGCGCCCAGGGGATTGGGTCCTACGAGCAGTACTTC.